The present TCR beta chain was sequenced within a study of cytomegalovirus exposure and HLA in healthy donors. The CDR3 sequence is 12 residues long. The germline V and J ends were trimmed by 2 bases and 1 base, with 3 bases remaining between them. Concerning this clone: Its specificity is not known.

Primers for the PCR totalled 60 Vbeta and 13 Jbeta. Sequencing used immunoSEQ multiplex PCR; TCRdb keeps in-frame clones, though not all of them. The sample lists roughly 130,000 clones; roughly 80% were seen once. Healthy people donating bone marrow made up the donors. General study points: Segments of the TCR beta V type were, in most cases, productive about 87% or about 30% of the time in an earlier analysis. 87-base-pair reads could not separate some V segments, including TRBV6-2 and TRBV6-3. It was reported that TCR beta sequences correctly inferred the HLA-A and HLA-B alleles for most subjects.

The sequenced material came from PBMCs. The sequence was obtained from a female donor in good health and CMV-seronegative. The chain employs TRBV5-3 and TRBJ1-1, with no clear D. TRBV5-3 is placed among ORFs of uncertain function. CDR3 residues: CARSFRNTEAFF. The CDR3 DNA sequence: TGTGCCAGAAGCTTTCGGAACACTGAAGCTTTCTTT.